The 5 T cell receptor beta chains in this list originate from one sample, sequenced in a study of siplizumab effects on memory and regulatory T cells. Libraries were prepared by immunoSEQ multiplex PCR; TCRdb keeps only in-frame clonotypes and omits some of them. The sample carries over 80,000 clones, around 94% recorded once. Sequenced material: non-Treg CD4+ T cells sorted from blood. These receptor sequences come from a human donor in good health.

The chain employs TRBV11-3 and TRBJ1-1; D gene ambiguous. Trimming took 2 bases from V and 1 from J, leaving 2 bases between them. Germline CDR1 and CDR2: SGHNT and YENEEA. The CDR3 is 12 amino acids. As DNA, the CDR3 is TGTGCCAGCAGCTTAAGGAACACTGAAGCTTTCTTT. Encoded protein: CASSLRNTEAFF.

V and J are TRBV28 and TRBJ1-5; D might be TRBD1 (6 bases). V lost 10 bases, J lost 7 bases, and 20 bases lay in between. The V gene's germline CDR1 is MDHEN and CDR2 SYDVKM. This CDR3 has 14 amino acids. In DNA, the CDR3 is TGTGCCACCCGGGACGGGGGCCCAGGGCAGCCCCAGCATTTT. This sequence encodes CATRDGGPGQPQHF.

The chain recombines TRBV9 with TRBJ2-7; D gene unclear. CDR1 is SGDLS, CDR2 YYNGEE, per germline. The V gene lost 4 bases and the J gene lost 2 bases, with 13 bases spanning the gap. This CDR3 comprises 14 residues. CDR3 nucleotide sequence: TGTGCCAGCAGCCCTGCGGTTTCCCCCTACGAGCAGTACTTC. It encodes CASSPAVSPYEQYF.

DNA for the CDR3: TGTGCTAGTGGTCCTGCCGGGTTAGCGGGAGAGAATGAGCAGTTCTTC. Protein sequence: CASGPAGLAGENEQFF. The chain is built from TRBV12-5 and TRBJ2-1; TRBD2 matches 9 bases. CDR3 length equals 16 residues. V dropped 5 bases and J dropped 7; count of bases not matched to a gene: 12. The germline V gene has CDR1 LGHNT and CDR2 FRNRAP.

This clone was observed once. The chain couples TRBV19 to TRBJ1-4; D is ambiguous. Germline V gene sequence: CDR1 LNHDA, CDR2 SQIVND (reference sequence). Trimming removed 4 bases at V and 6 bases at J, with 12 bases between. CDR3 size: 14 residues. CDR3 loop: CASSKGRAYEKLFF. CDR3 sequence (DNA): TGTGCCAGTAGTAAAGGACGTGCCTATGAAAAACTGTTTTTT.